This TCR beta chain was identified during a study of Ad26.COV2.S vaccination and SARS-CoV-2 variants (dated by TCRdb to the early 2020s). Study-wide context: Sequencing of the TCRbeta repertoire served to evaluate the specificity and breadth of SARS-CoV-2-reactive T cell receptors following Ad26.COV2.S vaccination. The TCR-sequenced set comprised approximately 32 samples: some 20 Ad26.COV2.S vaccine recipients, 5 placebo recipients and 8 SARS-CoV-2 convalescent individuals. What the work shows at the level of the full study, not this receptor alone: The authors noted that the TCR breadth and depth analyses may have underestimated total T cell responses. Substantial breadth of spike-specific CD8+ and CD4+ T cell responses was reported after vaccination. Vaccine and placebo recipients had similar non-spike TCR breadth, a finding consistent with the vaccine containing only spike. Spike-specific TCR breadth was higher in Ad26.COV2.S recipients than in placebo recipients (P = 0.0014).

V drops 0 bases and J drops 2 bases, leaving 12 bases in between. Per the germline V gene, SGHRS is the CDR1 and YFSETQ is the CDR2. The CDR3 covers 15 residues, taking in both the cysteine and the phenylalanine. Only the CDR3 DNA is retained, 45 bases long and in frame from the first base. In the paper's terms, the time point label means: individuals recovered from natural SARS-CoV-2 infection. On this clone itself: Its binding antigen is unknown. No qualities accompany the bases; no much larger clone lies one base away.

The immunoSEQ Assay was the method used to sequence TCRbeta CDR3 regions. After extraction, genomic DNA underwent amplification by bias-controlled multiplex PCR, followed by high-throughput sequencing. The authors' analysis ran thus. To quantify the absolute abundance of every unique TCRbeta CDR3 region, sequences were collapsed and filtered. Usable DNA was measured by amplifying reference genes present in all nucleated cells, and TCRbeta template counts were normalized to that usable DNA to estimate T cell fraction. Repertoire TCRs were annotated as SARS-CoV-2-specific by exact matching of V gene, CDR3 amino acid sequence and J gene to a known reactive TCR set. The reference SARS-CoV-2 TCR set was derived from MIRA and filtered for enrichment in COVID-19-positive ImmuneCODE repertoires, a step that removed public or cross-reactive TCRs. Based on the MIRA antigens, annotated TCRs were further analysed at the level of specific ORF or position within ORF. Breadth was defined as annotated unique rearrangements over total unique productive rearrangements; depth was the summed frequency of those rearrangements. Two-sided Wilcoxon rank-sum tests were used to compare TCR breadth between groups. TCRdb took over this immuneACCESS table, retaining in-frame rearrangements with V and J assigned. Such tables are incomplete; in checked studies, under half of the missing clones stem from an unresolved V gene, and the remainder is unexplained. The DNA was the basis for D and trimming; V, J and clone size are from that table. This sample comprises just over 350,000 clones, roughly 94% of them detected only once. Roughly 3.9% of the sample is in the top ten clones.

The sequencing used peripheral blood, collected after recovery from COVID-19. Recombination linked TRBV5-1 to TRBJ2-7, with the D gene possibly TRBD1 or TRBD2, each one fitting 5 bases. The clonotype originates from a human donor who had recovered from COVID-19. For the CDR3, the sequence is CASSLEGPGPYEQYF. The DNA sequence is given as TGCGCCAGCAGCTTGGAGGGACCGGGACCCTACGAGCAGTACTTC.